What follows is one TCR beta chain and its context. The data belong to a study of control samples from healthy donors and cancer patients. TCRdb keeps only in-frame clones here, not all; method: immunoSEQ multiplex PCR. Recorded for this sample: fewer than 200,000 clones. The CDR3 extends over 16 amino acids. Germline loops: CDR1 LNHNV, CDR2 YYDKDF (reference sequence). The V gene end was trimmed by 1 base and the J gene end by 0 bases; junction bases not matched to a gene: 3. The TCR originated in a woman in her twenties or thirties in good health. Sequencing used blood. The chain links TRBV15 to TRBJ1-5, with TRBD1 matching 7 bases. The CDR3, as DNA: TGTGCCACCAGCAGAGCCGGGACAGATAGCAATCAGCCCCAGCATTTT. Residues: CATSRAGTDSNQPQHF.